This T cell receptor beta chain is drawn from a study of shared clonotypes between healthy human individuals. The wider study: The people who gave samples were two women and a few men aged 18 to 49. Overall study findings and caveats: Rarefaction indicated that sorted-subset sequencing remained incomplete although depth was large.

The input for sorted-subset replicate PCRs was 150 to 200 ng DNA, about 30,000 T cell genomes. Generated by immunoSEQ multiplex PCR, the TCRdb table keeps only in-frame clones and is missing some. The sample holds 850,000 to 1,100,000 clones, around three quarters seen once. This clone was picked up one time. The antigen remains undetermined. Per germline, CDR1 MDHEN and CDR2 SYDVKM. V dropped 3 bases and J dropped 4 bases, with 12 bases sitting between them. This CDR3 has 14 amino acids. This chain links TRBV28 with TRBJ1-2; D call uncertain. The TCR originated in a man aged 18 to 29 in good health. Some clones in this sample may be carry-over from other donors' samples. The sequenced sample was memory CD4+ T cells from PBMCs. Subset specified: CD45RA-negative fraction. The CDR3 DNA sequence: TGTGCCAGCAGTTTCCGGGTCGTCGGCTATGGCTACACCTTC. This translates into CASSFRVVGYGYTF.